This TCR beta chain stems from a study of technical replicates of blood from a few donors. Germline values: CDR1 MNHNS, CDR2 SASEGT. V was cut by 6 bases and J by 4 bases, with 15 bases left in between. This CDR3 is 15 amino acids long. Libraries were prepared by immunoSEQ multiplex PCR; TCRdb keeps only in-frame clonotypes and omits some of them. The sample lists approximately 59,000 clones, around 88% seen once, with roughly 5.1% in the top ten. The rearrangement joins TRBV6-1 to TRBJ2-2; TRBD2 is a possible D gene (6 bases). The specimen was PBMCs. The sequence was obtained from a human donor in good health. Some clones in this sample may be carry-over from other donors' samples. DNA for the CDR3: TGTGCCAGCAGGGAGGGGACGGCCGGCACCGGGGAGCTGTTTTTT. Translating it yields CASREGTAGTGELFF.